This TCR beta chain is drawn from a study of T cell responses to AZD1222 COVID-19 vaccine. Produced via immunoSEQ multiplex PCR; TCRdb's table is partial and in-frame only. The sample lists about 56,000 clones; approximately 85% were seen once. In germline, CDR1 is LNHDA, CDR2 SQIVND (reference sequence). The CDR3 is 14 amino acids. Trimming cost V 4 bases and J 3 bases; bases outside gene matches: 6. V and J are TRBV19 and TRBJ2-7; TRBD2 aligns across 7 bases. This specimen consisted of peripheral blood, obtained on day 0 of AZD1222 vaccination. This receptor was identified in an adult in good health. The DNA for the CDR3 is TGTGCCAGTAGTAAGGTTGGCGGGGGCTACGAGCAGTACTTC. This sequence encodes CASSKVGGGYEQYF. Full variable domain (outside the CDR3, taken from reference TRBV19 and TRBJ2-7): DGGITQSPKYLFRKEGQNVTLSCEQNLNHDAMYWYRQDPGQGLRLIYYSQIVNDFQKGDIAEGYSVSREKKESFPLTVTSAQKNPTAFYLCASSKVGGGYEQYFGPGTRLTVT.